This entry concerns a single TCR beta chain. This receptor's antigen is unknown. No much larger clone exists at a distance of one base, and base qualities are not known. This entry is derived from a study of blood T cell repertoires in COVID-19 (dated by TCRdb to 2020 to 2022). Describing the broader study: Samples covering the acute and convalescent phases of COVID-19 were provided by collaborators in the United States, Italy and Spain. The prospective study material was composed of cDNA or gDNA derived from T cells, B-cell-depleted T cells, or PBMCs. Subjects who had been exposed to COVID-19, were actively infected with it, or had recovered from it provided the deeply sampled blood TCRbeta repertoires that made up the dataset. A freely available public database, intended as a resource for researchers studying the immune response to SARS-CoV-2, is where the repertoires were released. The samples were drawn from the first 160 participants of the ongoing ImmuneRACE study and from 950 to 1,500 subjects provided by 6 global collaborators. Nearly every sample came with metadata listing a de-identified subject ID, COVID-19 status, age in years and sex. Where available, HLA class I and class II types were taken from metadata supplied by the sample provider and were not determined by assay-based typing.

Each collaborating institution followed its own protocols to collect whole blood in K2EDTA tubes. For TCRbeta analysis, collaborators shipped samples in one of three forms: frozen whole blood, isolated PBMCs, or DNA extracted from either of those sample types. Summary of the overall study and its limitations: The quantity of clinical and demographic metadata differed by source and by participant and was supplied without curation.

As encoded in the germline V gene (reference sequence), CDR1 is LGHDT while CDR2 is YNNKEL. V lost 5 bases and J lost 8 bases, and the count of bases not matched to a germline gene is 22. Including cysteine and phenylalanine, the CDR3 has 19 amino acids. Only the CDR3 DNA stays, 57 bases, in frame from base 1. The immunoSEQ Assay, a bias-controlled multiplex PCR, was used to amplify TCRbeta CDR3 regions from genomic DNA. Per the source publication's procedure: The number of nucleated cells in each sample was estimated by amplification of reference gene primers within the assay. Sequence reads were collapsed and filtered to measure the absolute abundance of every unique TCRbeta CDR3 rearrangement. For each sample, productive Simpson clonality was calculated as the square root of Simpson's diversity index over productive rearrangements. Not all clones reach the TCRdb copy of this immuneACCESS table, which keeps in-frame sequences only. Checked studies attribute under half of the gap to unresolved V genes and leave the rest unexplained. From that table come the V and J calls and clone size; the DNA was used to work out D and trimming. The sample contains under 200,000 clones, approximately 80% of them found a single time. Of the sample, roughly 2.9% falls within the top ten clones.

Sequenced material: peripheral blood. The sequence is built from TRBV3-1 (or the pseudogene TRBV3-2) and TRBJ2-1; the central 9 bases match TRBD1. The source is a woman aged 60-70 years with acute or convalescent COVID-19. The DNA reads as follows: TGTGCCAGCAGCAAAAGGGACAGGGTGGCCTGGCGAGGGGCCCATGAGCAGTTCTTC. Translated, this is CASSKRDRVAWRGAHEQFF.